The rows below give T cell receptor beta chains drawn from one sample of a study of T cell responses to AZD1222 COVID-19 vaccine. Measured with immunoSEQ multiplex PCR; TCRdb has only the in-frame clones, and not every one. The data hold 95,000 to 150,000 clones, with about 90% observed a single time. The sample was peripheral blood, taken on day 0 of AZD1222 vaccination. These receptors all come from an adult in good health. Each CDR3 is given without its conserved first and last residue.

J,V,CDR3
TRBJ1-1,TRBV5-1,ASSLDDPNTEAF
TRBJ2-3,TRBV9,ASSARLAGTDTQY
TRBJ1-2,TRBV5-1,ASSPGGDNYGYT
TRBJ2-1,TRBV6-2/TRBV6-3,ASSSLSGEPYNEQF
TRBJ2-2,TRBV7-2,ASSPGRWTGELF
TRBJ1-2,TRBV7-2,ASSARVDRAGGYT
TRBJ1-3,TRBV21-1,ASRRGSGNTIY
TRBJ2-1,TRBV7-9,ASSFPPGNEQF
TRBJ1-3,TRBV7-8,ASSSGWAGNTIY
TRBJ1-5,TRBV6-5,ASKRDRSNQPQH
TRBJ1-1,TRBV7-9,ASSGHYEVAEAF
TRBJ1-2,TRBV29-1,SVARGGGYT
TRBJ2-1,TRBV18,ASSPFSGANSYNEQF
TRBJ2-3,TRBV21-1,ASGPGQGGTDTQY
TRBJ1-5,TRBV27,ASSLPGKPQH
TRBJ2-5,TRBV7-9,ASSLREETQY
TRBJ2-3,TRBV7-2,ASSSRREADTQY
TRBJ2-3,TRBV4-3,ASSRYLAGGSTDTQY
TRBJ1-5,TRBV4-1,ASSQSGTGGFKPQH
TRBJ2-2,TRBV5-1,ASSLGDREDTGELF
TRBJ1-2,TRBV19,ASSLPGGNYGYT
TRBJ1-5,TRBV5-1,ASSLAPGGSNQPQH
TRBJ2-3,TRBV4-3,ASSQGTSGTADTQY
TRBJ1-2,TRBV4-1,ASSQDGYNNYGYT
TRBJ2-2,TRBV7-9,ASSLPRLAGTGELF
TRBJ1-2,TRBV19,ASSPDSRYGYT
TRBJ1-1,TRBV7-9,ASSLIYTEAF
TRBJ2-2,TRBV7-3,ASSLTPLAANTGELF
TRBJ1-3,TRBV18,ASSPETAGNTIY
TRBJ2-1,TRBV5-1,ASSLVTGGLDEQF
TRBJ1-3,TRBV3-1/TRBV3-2,ASSQDLTRGLLGNTIY
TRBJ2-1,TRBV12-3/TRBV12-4,ASSFPSSAEQF
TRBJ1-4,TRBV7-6,ASSRYTATNEKLF
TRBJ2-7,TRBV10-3,AITPGTDYEQY
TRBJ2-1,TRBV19,ASSIGQPGGDEQF
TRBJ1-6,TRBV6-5,ASSYDWGGNSPLH
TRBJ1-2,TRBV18,ASSSAKTGNYGYT
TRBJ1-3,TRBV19,ASSSGGPSGNTIY
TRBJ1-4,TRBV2,ASRVDRAIGEKLF
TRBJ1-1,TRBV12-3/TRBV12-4,ASSLTGTTEAF
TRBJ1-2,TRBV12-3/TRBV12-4,ASRGGGGGYT
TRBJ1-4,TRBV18,ASSRQGQGQDEKLF
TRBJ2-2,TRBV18,ASSLTTETTGELF
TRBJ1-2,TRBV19,ASKPDRGYYGYT
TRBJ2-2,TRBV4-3,ASSHSQGPGELF
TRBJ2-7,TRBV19,ASSPWFGGRNSYEQY
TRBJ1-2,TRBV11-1,ASSLEGDSGYT
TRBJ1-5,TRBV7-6,ASSTRTGQPQH